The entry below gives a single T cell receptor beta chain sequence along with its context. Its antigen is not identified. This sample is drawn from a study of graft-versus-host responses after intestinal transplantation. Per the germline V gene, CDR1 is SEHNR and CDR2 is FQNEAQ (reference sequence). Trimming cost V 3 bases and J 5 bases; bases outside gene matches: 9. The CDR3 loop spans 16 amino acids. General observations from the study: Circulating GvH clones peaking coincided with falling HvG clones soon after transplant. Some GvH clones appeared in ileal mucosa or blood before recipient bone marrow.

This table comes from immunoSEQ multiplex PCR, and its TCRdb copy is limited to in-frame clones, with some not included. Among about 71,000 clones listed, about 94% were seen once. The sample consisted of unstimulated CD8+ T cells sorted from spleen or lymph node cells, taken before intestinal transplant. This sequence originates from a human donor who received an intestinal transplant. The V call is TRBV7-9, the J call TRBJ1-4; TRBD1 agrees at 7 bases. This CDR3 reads CASSFGTELMNEKLFF. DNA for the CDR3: TGTGCCAGCAGCTTTGGGACAGAACTAATGAATGAAAAACTGTTTTTT.